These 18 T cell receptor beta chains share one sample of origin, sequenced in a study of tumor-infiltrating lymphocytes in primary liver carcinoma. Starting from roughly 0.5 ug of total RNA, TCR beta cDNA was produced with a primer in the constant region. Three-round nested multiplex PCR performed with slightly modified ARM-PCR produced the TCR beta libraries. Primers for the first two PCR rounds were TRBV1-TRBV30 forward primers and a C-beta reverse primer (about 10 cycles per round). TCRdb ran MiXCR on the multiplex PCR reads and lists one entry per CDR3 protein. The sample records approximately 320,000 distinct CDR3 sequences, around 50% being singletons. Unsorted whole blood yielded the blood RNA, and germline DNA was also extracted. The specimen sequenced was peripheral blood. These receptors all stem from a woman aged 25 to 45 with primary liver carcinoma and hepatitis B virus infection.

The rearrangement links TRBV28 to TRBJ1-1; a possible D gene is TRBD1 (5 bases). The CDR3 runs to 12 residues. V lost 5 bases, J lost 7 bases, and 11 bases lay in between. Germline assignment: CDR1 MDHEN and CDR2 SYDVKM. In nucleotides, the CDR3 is TGTGCCAGCAGTCCCGGGGACGGTGAAGCTTTCTTT. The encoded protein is CASSPGDGEAFF.

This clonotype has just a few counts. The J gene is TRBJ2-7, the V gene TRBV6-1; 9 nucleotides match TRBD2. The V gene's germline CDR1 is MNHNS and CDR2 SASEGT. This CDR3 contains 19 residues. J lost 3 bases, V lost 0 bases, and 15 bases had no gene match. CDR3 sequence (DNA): TGTGCCAGCAGTGAAGCCCCCGACGTAGCGGGAGTGGCCATCTACGAGCAGTACTTC. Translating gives CASSEAPDVAGVAIYEQYF.

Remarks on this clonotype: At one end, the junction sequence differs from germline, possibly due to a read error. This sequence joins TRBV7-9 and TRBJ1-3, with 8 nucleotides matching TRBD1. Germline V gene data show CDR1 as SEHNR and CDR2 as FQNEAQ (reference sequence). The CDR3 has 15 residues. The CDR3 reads CAGSEYRGSGNTIYF. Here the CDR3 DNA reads TGTGCCGGCAGCGAATACAGGGGGTCAGGAAACACCATATATTTT.

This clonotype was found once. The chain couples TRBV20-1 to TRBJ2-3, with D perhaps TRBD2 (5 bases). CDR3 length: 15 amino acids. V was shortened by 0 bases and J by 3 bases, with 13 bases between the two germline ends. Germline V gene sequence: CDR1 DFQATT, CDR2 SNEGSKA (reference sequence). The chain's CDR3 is CSARDWASRTDTQYF. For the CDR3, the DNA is TGCAGTGCTAGAGACTGGGCTAGCAGGACAGATACGCAGTATTTT.

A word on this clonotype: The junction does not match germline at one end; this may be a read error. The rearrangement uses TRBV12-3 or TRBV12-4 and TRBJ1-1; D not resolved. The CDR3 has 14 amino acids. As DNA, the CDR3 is TGTACCAGCAGTTTAGTAGACCTGAACACTGAAGCTTTCTTT. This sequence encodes CTSSLVDLNTEAFF.

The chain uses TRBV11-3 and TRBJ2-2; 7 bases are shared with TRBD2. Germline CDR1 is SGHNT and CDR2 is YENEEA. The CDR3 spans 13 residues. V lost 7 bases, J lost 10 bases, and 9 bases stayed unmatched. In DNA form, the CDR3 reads TGTGCCAGCAACACTCGACTAGCCGAGGAGCTGTTTTTT. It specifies CASNTRLAEELFF.

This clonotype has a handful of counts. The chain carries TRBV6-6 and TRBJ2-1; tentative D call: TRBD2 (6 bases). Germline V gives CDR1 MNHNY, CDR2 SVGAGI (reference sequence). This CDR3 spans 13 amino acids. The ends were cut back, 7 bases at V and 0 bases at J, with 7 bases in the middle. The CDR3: CASIGSSYNEQFF. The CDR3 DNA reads TGTGCCAGCATCGGGAGCTCCTACAATGAGCAGTTCTTC.

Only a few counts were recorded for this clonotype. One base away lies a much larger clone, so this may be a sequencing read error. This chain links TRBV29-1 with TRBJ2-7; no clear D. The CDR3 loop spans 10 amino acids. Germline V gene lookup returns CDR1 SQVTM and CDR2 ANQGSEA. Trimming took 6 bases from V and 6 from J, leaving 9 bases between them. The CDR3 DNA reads TGCAGCGTGCATGGTGTCGAGCAGTACTTC. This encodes CSVHGVEQYF.

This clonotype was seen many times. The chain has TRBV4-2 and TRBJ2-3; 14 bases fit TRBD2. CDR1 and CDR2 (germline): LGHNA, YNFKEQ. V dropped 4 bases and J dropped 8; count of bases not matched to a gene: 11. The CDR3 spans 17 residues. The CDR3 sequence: CASSRTGTSGSPRTQYF. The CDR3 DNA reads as TGTGCCAGCAGCCGCACCGGGACTAGCGGGAGCCCGCGTACGCAGTATTTT.

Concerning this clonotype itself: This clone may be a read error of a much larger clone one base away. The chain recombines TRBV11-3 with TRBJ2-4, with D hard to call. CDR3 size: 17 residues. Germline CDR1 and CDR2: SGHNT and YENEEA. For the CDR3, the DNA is TGTGTCAGCAGCGAATTTATGGCGGCCCCAGCCAAAAACATTCAGTACTTC. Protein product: CVSSEFMAAPAKNIQYF.

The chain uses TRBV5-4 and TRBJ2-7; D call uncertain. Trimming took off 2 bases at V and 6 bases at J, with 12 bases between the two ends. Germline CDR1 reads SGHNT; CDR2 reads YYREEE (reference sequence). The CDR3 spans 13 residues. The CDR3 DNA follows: TGTGCCAGCAGCTTTTCGAGGAGTCGCGAGCAGTACTTC. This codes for CASSFSRSREQYF.

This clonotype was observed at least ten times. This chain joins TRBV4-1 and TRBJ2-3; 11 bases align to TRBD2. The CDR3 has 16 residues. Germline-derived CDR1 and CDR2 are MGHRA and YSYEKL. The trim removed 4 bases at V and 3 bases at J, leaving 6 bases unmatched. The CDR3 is CASSPSSGRSTDTQYF. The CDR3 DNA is TGCGCCAGCAGCCCATCTAGCGGGAGGTCGACAGATACGCAGTATTTT.

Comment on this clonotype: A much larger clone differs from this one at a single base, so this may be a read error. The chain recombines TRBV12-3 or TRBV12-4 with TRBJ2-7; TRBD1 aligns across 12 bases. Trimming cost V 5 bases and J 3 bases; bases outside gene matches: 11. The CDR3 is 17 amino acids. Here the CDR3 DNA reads TGTGCCAGCAGTCACACGCTCGGGACAGGGGGCGGCTACGAGCAGTACTTC. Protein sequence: CASSHTLGTGGGYEQYF.

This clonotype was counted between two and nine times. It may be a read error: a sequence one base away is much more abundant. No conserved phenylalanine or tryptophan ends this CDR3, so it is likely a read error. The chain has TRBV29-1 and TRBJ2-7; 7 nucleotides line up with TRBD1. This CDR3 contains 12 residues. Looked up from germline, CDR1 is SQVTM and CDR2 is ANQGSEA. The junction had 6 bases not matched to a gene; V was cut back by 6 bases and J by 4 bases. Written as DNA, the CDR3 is TGCAGCGTATACAGGGGACGTTACGAGCAGTACTTA. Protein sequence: CSVYRGRYEQYL.

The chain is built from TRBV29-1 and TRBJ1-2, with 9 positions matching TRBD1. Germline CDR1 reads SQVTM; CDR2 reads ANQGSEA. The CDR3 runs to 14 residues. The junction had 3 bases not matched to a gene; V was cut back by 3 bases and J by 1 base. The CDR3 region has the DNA TGCAGCGTTGAGGGACAGGGTGGTAACTATGGCTACACCTTC. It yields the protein CSVEGQGGNYGYTF.

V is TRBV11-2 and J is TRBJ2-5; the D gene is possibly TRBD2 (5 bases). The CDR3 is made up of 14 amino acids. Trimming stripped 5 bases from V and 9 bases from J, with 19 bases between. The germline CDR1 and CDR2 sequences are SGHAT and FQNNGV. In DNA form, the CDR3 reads TGTGCCAGCAGCCCCCCGGACGTACAAGCGGCCCAGTACTTC. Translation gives CASSPPDVQAAQYF.

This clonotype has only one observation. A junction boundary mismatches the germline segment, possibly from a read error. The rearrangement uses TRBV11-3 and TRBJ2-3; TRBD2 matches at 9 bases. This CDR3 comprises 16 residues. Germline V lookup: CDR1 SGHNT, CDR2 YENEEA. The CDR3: CASSLGLADLGDTHYF. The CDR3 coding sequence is TGTGCCAGCAGCTTAGGACTAGCGGATTTAGGAGATACGCATTATTTT.

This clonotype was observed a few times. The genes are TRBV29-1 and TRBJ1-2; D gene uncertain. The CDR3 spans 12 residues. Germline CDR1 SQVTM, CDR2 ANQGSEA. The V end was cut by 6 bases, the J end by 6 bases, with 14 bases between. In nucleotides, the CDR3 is TGCAGCGTCTTGGCCCCCGTCCATGGCTACACCTTC. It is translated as CSVLAPVHGYTF.